These 4 T cell receptor beta chains were all obtained from the same sample, sequenced in a study of T cell repertoires in cytomegalovirus infection (dated by TCRdb to between 2019 and 2020). TCRdb lists the instrument as Illumina HiSeq 1500. In-frame beta chains were kept once TCRdb had trimmed the public reads at Q25 with fastp and called clones with MiXCR. Rows with one shared CDR3 protein collapse into an entry with the most common genes and DNA. For this sample the table gives approximately 50,000 distinct CDR3 sequences, of which roughly a fifth were detected only once. The ten largest clonotypes hold around 80% of the sample. Their specific antigens are unknown. Taken with the paper, the label for treatment or condition translates to: in vitro stimulation with specific CMV peptide epitopes to enrich CMV-specific T cells. The input for sequencing was CD8+ T cells from cultured PBMCs, taken from culture after CMV antigen stimulation. These receptors originate from a human donor in good health (CMV status not recorded). Some clones in this sample may be carry-over from other donors' samples.

The chain combines TRBV7-2 with TRBJ2-1; D remains unclear. Between the trimmed V and J ends, which lost 4 bases and 5 bases, there was a span of 6 bases. CDR1 SGHTA and CDR2 FQGNSA come from the germline V gene. The CDR3 sequence is 12 residues long. The CDR3: CASSSRDNEQFF. CDR3 in DNA: TGTGCCAGCAGCTCACGAGACAATGAGCAGTTCTTC. Full variable domain (remainder filled in from reference TRBV7-2 and TRBJ2-1): GAGVSQSPSNKVTEKGKDVELRCDPISGHTALYWYRQSLGQGLEFLIYFQGNSAPDKSGLPSDRFSAERTGGSVSTLTIQRTQQEDSAVYLCASSSRDNEQFFGPGTRLTVL.

This sequence joins TRBV19 and TRBJ2-7; 9 positions agree with TRBD2. The J segment lost 3 bases and the V segment lost 8 bases, leaving 5 bases of the junction unmatched. The CDR3 is 13 residues long. CDR1 is LNHDA and CDR2 is SQIVND in the germline V gene (reference sequence). The CDR3 loop reads CASSSGILYEQYF. CDR3 coding DNA: TGTGCCAGTTCTAGCGGGATTCTCTACGAGCAGTACTTC.

This clonotype was seen more than once but under ten times. The chain is built from TRBV12-3 or TRBV12-4 and TRBJ1-4, with 10 bases aligning to TRBD1. V lost 5 bases, J lost 6 bases, and 9 bases stayed unmatched. The CDR3 extends over 16 amino acids. The CDR3 sequence: CASSPPVGQGYEKLFF. The CDR3 DNA is TGTGCCAGCAGTCCGCCGGTGGGACAGGGGTATGAAAAACTGTTTTTT.

This clonotype was recorded a few times. This chain uses TRBV6-2 or TRBV6-3 with TRBJ1-1; D remains unclear. The CDR3 is made up of 12 amino acids. V was trimmed by 2 bases and J by 11 bases, leaving 12 bases between them. Germline loops: CDR1 MNHEY, CDR2 SVGEGT. In DNA form, the CDR3 reads TGTGCCAGCAGTTACACGTCGTGGGAGGCTTTCTTT. The encoded protein is CASSYTSWEAFF.